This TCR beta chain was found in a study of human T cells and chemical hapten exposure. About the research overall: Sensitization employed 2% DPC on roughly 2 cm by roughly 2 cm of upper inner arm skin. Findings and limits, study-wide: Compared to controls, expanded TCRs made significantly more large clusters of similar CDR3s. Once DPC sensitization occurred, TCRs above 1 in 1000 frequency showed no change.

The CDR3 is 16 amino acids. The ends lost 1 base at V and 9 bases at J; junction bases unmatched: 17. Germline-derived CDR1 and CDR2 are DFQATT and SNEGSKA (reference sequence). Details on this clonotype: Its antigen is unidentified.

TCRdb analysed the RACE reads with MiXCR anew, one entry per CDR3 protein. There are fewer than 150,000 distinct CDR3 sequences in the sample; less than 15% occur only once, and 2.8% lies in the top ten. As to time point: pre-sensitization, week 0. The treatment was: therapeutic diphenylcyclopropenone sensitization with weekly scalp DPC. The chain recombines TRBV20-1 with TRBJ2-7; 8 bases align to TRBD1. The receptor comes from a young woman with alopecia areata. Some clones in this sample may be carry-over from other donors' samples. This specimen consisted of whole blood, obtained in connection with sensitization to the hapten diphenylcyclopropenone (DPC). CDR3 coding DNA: TGCAGTGCTAGAGTCGTCCAGGGGGCGCATGGTTTAGGGCAGTACTTC. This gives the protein CSARVVQGAHGLGQYF.